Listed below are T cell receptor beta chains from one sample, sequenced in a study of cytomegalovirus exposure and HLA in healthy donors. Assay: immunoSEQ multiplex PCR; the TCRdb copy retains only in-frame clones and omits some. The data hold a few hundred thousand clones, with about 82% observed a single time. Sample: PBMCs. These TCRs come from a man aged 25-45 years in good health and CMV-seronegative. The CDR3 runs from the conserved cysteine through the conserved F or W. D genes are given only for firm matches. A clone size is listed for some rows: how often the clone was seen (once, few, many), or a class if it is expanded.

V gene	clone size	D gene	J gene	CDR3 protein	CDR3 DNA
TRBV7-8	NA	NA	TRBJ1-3	CASSTRTRRSGNTIYF	TGTGCCAGCAGCACCCGGACACGCCGCTCTGGAAACACCATATATTTT
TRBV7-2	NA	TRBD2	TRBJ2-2	CASSLVAGGPGELFF	TGTGCCAGCAGCTTGGTAGCGGGGGGGCCCGGGGAGCTGTTTTTT
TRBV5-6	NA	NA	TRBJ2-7	CASSTDREQYF	TGTGCCAGCAGCACCGACAGGGAGCAGTACTTC
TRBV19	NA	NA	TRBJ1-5	CASTLEGIANQPQHF	TGTGCCAGTACCCTCGAAGGTATAGCAAATCAGCCCCAGCATTTT
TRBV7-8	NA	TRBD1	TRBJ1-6	CASSLFQGQGSYNSPLHF	TGTGCCAGCAGCTTATTCCAGGGACAGGGCTCCTATAATTCACCCCTCCACTTT
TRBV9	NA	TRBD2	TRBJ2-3	CASSLRAGGWADTQYF	TGTGCCAGCAGCTTACGAGCGGGGGGGTGGGCAGATACGCAGTATTTT
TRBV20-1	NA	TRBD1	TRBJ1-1	CSAYRGREAFF	TGCAGTGCCTACAGGGGGCGAGAAGCTTTCTTT
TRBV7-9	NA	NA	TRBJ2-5	CASSDDQVNQETQYF	TGTGCCAGCAGCGACGACCAGGTCAACCAAGAGACCCAGTACTTC
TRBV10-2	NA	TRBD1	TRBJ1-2	CASGEGQGYYGYTF	TGCGCCAGCGGAGAGGGACAGGGGTATTATGGCTACACCTTC
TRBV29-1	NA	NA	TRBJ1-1	CSVGNRESTEAFF	TGCAGCGTTGGCAACAGGGAAAGCACTGAAGCTTTCTTT
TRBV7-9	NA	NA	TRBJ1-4	CASTQGLGEKLFF	TGTGCCAGCACCCAGGGCCTTGGGGAAAAACTGTTTTTT
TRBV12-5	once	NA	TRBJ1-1	CASGSRVPISTEAFF	TGTGCTAGTGGTTCCAGGGTCCCCATAAGCACTGAAGCTTTCTTT
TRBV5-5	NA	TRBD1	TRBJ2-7	CASAWTGPSEQYF	TGTGCCAGCGCATGGACAGGGCCCAGCGAGCAGTACTTC
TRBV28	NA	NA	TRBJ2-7	CASSSTGTFYEQYF	TGTGCCAGCAGTTCCACAGGGACCTTCTACGAGCAGTACTTC
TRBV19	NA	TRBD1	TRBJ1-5	CASSIQGASNQPQHF	TGTGCCAGTAGTATACAGGGGGCCAGCAATCAGCCCCAGCATTTT
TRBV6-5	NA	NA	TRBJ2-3	CASSPLGDTQYF	TGTGCCAGCAGCCCCCTCGGAGATACGCAGTATTTT
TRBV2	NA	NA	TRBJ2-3	CASSGNLGGTDTQYF	TGTGCCAGCAGTGGGAACCTCGGGGGCACAGATACGCAGTATTTT